These 10 T cell receptor beta chains share one sample of origin, sequenced in a study of T cell responses to AZD1222 COVID-19 vaccine listed by TCRdb under 2021. In the paper's terms, the time point label means: about 28 days (+/-7) after the second vaccine dose. Library preparation employed the immunoSEQ multiplex PCR assay. In its TCRdb copy, this immuneACCESS table keeps in-frame sequences only and misses some clones. Where compared with another copy, unresolved V genes explain less than half of these, and the others have no known cause. This sample is represented by over 150,000 clones; 93% of them were singletons. Together, the top ten hold 0.9% to 1.1% of the sample. Sample: peripheral blood, taken 28 days after the second AZD1222 dose. The receptor set was obtained from an adult who received the AZD1222 COVID-19 vaccine.

This sequence joins TRBV7-9 and TRBJ2-5; a possible D gene is TRBD1 (6 bases). The CDR3 covers 14 residues. Trimming took off 4 bases at V and 0 bases at J, with 9 bases between the two ends. CDR1 is SEHNR and CDR2 is FQNEAQ in the germline V gene (reference sequence). CDR3 nucleotide sequence: TGTGCCAGCAGCTCAAACAGGGACCAAGAGACCCAGTACTTC. Its protein is CASSSNRDQETQYF.

The genes are TRBV30 and TRBJ1-2; D uncertain. The germline V gene has CDR1 GTSNPN and CDR2 SVGIG (reference sequence). Trimming cost V 4 bases and J 10 bases, with 16 bases left between them. The CDR3 covers 12 residues. CDR3 coding DNA: TGTGCCTGGAAAGGTCTTGTAGCCCCCTACACCTTC. Protein: CAWKGLVAPYTF.

The chain has TRBV7-2 and TRBJ1-2; TRBD1 matches at 9 bases. Losses at the gene ends were 5 bases for V and 3 bases for J; bases not matched to a gene: 13. The germline V gene encodes CDR1 SGHTA and CDR2 FQGNSA. The CDR3 length is 17 residues. CDR3 bases: TGTGCCAGCAGCCCACAGGGACAGGGAGCAGTGTACTATGGCTACACCTTC. This codes for CASSPQGQGAVYYGYTF.

With respect to this clone: At one boundary the junction diverges from the germline segment, which might be a read error. The chain carries TRBV7-7 and TRBJ2-5, with TRBD2 identical over 14 bases. Germline V lookup: CDR1 SSHAT, CDR2 FNYEAQ (reference sequence). The CDR3 consists of 15 residues. The chain's CDR3 is CASRLGLAGGETQYF. CDR3 nucleotides: TGTGCCAGCAGATTAGGACTAGCGGGGGGAGAGACCCAGTACTTC. The variable domain in full, with the rest retrieved from reference TRBV7-7 and TRBJ2-5, is GAGVSQSPRYKVTKRGQDVTLRCDPISSHATLYWYQQALGQGPEFLTYFNYEAQPDKSGLPSDRFSAERPEGSISTLTIQRTEQRDSAMYRCASRLGLAGGETQYFGPGTRLLVL.

V usage is TRBV27 and J usage is TRBJ2-1; weak D call: TRBD1 (7 bases). V shed 2 bases and J shed 5 bases, with 13 bases lying between them. The CDR3 has 15 amino acids. Germline V gene lookup returns CDR1 MNHEY and CDR2 SMNVEV (reference sequence). The CDR3 DNA follows: TGTGCCAGCAGTTTAGGGCAGGGGGGAAACAATGAGCAGTTCTTC. It yields the protein CASSLGQGGNNEQFF.

V usage is TRBV4-3 and J usage is TRBJ1-1; D may be TRBD1 (6 bases). CDR1 and CDR2 from the germline V gene are LGHNA and YSLEER. The CDR3 extends over 15 amino acids. The V end was cut by 5 bases, the J end by 1 base, with 14 bases between. The CDR3 DNA sequence: TGCGCCAGCAGCGAAAGCAGGGGTCGGAACACTGAAGCTTTCTTT. It codes for CASSESRGRNTEAFF.

This chain links TRBV9 with TRBJ1-3; D might be TRBD1 (6 bases). Germline V gene sequence: CDR1 SGDLS, CDR2 YYNGEE. V was clipped by 3 bases and J by 4 bases, with 14 bases between them. This CDR3 has 15 residues. CDR3 protein: CASSAGAGSGNTIYF. For the CDR3, the DNA is TGTGCCAGCAGCGCAGGGGCAGGGAGCGGAAACACCATATATTTT.

V and J are TRBV6-1 and TRBJ1-1, with D possibly matching TRBD1 (6 bases). In germline, CDR1 is MNHNS, CDR2 SASEGT. Trimming stripped 3 bases from V and 4 bases from J, with 21 bases between. There are 17 residues in the CDR3. In DNA form, the CDR3 reads TGTGCCAGCAGTGACCCCGTAAATACAGGGAGGGGCACTGAAGCTTTCTTT. Translation gives CASSDPVNTGRGTEAFF.

The rearrangement links TRBV5-4 to TRBJ1-1; 7 bases align to TRBD1. The junction had 7 bases not matched to a gene; V was cut back by 4 bases and J by 4 bases. This CDR3 is 14 amino acids long. In germline, CDR1 is SGHNT, CDR2 YYREEE (reference sequence). The CDR3 is CASSRGQAGTEAFF. CDR3 in DNA: TGTGCCAGCAGCCGTGGACAGGCAGGCACTGAAGCTTTCTTT.

This chain joins TRBV7-3 and TRBJ2-1; 9 bases agree with TRBD1. The CDR3 is made up of 16 amino acids. The germline CDR1 and CDR2 sequences are SGHTA and FQGTGA. V lost 2 bases, J lost 4 bases, and 6 bases stayed unmatched. CDR3 nucleotide sequence: TGTGCCAGCAGCTTAGAGGAACAGGGGGCGTACAATGAGCAGTTCTTC. Its protein product is CASSLEEQGAYNEQFF.